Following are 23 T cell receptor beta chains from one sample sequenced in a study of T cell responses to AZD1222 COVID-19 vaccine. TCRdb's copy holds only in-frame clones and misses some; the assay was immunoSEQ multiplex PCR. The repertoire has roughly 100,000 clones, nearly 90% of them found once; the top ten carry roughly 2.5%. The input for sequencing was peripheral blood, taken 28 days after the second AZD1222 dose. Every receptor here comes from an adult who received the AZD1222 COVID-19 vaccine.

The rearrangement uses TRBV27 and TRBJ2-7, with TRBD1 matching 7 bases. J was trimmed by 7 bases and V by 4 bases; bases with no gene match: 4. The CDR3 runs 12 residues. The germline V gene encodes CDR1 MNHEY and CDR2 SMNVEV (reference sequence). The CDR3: CASSYTGVEQYF. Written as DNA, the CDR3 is TGTGCCAGCAGTTACACAGGGGTTGAGCAGTACTTC.

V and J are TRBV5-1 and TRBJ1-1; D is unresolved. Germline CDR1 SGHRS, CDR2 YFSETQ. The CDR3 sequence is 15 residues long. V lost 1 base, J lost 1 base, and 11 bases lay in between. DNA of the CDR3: TGCGCCAGCAGCTTGACACCTGTGAGGAACACTGAAGCTTTCTTT. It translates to CASSLTPVRNTEAFF.

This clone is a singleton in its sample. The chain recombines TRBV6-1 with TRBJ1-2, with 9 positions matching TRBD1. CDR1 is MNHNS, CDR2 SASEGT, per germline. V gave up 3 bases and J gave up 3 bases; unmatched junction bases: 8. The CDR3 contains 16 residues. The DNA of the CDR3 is TGTGCCAGCAGTGACCTTACAGGGGGCGTTTACTATGGCTACACCTTC. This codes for CASSDLTGGVYYGYTF.

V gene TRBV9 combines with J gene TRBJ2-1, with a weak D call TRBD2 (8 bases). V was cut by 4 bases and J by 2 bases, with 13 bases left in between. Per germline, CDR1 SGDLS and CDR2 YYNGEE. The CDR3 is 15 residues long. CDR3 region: CASSRSGTAYNEQFF. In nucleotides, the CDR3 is TGTGCCAGCAGCCGTAGCGGGACAGCCTACAATGAGCAGTTCTTC.

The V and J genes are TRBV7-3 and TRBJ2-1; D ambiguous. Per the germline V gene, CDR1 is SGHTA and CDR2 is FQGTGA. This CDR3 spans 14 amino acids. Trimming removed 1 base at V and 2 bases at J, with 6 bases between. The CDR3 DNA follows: TGTGCCAGCAGCTTAAGTCCAGCCTACAATGAGCAGTTCTTC. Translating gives CASSLSPAYNEQFF.

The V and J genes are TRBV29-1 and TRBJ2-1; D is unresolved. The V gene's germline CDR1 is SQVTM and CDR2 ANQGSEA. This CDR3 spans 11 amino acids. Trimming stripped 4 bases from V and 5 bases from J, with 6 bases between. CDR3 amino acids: CSVGGDNEQFF. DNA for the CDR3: TGCAGCGTTGGAGGTGACAATGAGCAGTTCTTC.

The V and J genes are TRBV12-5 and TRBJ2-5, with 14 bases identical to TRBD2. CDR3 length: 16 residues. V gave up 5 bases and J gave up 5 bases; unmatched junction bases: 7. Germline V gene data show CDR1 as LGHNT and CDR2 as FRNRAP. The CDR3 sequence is CASGPGTSGSVETQYF. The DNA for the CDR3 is TGTGCTAGTGGTCCCGGGACTAGCGGGAGTGTTGAGACCCAGTACTTC.

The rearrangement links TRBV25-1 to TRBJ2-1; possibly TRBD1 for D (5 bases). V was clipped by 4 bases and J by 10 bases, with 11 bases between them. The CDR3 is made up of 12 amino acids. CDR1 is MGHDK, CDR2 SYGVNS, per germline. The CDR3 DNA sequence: TGTGCCAGCAGTGCGGGCCCAGGGGAGCAGTTCTTC. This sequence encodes CASSAGPGEQFF. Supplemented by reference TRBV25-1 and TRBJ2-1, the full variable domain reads EADIYQTPRYLVIGTGKKITLECSQTMGHDKMYWYQQDPGMELHLIHYSYGVNSTEKGDLSSESTVSRIRTEHFPLTLESARPSHTSQYLCASSAGPGEQFFGPGTRLTVL.

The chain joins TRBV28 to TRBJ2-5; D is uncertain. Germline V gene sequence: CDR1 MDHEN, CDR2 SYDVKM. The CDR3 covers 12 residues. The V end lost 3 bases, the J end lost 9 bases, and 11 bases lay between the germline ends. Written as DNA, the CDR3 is TGTGCCAGCAGTTTTTTGGGGATGGCCCAGTACTTC. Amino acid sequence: CASSFLGMAQYF.

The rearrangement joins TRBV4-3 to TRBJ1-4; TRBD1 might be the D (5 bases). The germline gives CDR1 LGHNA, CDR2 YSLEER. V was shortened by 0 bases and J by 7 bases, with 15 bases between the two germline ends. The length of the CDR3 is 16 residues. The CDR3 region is CASSQDHGGKGEKLFF. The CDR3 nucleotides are TGCGCCAGCAGCCAAGATCACGGGGGGAAAGGTGAAAAACTGTTTTTT.

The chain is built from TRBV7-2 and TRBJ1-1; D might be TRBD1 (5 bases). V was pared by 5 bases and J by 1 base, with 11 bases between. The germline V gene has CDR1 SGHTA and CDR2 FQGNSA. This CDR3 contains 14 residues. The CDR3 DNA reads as TGTGCCAGCAGCCCCCCGGGGGGGAACACTGAAGCTTTCTTT. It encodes CASSPPGGNTEAFF.

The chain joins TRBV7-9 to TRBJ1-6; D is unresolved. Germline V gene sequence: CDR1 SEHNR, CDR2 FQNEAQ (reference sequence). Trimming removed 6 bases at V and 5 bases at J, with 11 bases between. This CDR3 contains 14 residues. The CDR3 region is CASSLLTDNSPLHF. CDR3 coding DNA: TGTGCCAGCAGTTTGCTAACAGATAATTCACCCCTCCACTTT.

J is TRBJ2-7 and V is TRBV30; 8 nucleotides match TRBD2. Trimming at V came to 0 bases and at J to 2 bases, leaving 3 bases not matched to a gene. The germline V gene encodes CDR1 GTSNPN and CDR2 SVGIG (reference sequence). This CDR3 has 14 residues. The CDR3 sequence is CAWSVPGRAYEQYF. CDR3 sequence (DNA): TGTGCCTGGAGTGTACCCGGGAGGGCCTACGAGCAGTACTTC.

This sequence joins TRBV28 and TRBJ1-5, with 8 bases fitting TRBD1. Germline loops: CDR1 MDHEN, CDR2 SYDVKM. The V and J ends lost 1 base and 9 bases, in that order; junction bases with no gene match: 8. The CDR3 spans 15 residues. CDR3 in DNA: TGTGCCAGCAGTTTATCCGGGACAGGCGCCGCGCCCCAGCATTTT. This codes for CASSLSGTGAAPQHF.

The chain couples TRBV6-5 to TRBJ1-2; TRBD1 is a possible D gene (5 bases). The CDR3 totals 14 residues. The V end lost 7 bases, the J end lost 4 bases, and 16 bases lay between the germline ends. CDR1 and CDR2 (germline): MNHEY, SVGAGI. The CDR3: CASTPGPSLYGYTF. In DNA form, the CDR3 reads TGTGCCAGCACACCGGGACCGTCACTCTATGGCTACACCTTC.

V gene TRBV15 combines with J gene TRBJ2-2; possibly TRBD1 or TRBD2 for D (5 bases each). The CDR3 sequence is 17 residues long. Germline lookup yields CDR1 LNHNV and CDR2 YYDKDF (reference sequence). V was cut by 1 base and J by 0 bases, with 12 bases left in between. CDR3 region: CATSRAGYRSNTGELFF. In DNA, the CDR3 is TGTGCCACCAGCAGAGCGGGATACAGGTCGAACACCGGGGAGCTGTTTTTT.

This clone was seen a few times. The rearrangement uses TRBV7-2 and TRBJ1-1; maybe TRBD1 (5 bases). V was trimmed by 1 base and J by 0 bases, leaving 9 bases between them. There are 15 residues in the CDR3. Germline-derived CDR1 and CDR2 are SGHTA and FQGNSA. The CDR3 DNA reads TGTGCCAGCAGCTTAGTTGCAGGGATGAACACTGAAGCTTTCTTT. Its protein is CASSLVAGMNTEAFF.

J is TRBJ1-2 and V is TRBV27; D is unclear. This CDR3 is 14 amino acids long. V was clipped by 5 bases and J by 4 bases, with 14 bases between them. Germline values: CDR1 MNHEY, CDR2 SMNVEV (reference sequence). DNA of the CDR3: TGTGCCAGCAGTCGTCGCACCGATTCCTATGGCTACACCTTC. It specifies CASSRRTDSYGYTF.

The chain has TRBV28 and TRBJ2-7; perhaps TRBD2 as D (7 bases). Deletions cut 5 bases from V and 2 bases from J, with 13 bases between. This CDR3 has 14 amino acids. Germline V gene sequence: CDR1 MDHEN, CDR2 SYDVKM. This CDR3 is CASSVGGAAYEQYF. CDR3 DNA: TGTGCCAGCAGTGTGGGGGGGGCAGCCTACGAGCAGTACTTC.

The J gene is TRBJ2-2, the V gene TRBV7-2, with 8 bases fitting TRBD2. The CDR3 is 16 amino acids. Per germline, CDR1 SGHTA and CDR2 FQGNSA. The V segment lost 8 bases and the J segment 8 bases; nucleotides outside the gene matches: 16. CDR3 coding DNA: TGTGCCAGCCACCCCCCGGGACTAGGAGTGAGGGGGGAGCTGTTTTTT. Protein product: CASHPPGLGVRGELFF.

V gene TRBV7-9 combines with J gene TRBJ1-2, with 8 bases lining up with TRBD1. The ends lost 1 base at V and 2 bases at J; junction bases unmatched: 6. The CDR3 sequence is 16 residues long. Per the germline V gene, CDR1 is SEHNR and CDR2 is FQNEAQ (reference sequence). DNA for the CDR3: TGTGCCAGCAGCTTAGATGTCAGGGGGCGCAACTATGGCTACACCTTC. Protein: CASSLDVRGRNYGYTF. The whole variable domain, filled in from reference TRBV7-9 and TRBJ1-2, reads DTGVSQNPRHKITKRGQNVTFRCDPISEHNRLYWYRQTLGQGPEFLTYFQNEAQLEKSRLLSDRFSAERPKGSFSTLEIQRTEQGDSAMYLCASSLDVRGRNYGYTFGSGTRLTVV.

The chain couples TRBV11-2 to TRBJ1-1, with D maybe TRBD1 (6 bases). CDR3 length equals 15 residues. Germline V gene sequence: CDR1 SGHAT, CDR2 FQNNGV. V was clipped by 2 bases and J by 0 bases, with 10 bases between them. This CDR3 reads CASSLQDRLNTEAFF. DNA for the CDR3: TGTGCCAGCAGCTTACAAGACAGGCTGAACACTGAAGCTTTCTTT.

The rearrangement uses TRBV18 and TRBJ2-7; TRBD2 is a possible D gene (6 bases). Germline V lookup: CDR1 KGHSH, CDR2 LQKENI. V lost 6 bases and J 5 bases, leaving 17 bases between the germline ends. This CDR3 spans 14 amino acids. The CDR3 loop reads CASSLRPGLDEQYF. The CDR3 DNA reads TGTGCCAGCTCCCTACGACCGGGACTCGACGAGCAGTACTTC.